This record looks at one TCR beta chain sequence and its context. Its antigen is unknown. The data were taken from a study of cytomegalovirus exposure and HLA in healthy donors. Study-level results: TCR beta V- and J-gene trimming, according to a later analysis, was linked to a missense DCLRE1C variant. Across all donors, roughly uniform sequencing depth was an assumption of the presence/absence analyses. Highly shared variants forming one cluster were likely a sequencing artifact.

The CDR3 sequence is 16 residues long. Trimming cost V 3 bases and J 10 bases; bases outside gene matches: 9. The germline V gene encodes CDR1 KGHSH and CDR2 LQKENI. PCR was performed using 60 Vbeta and 13 Jbeta primers. TCRdb's table, derived via immunoSEQ multiplex PCR, lists solely in-frame clones and lacks some. The table lists about 120,000 clones, 81% of them singletons. The chain uses TRBV18 and TRBJ1-6; 10 bases map to TRBD1. The source material was PBMCs. The sequence came from a woman in her thirties or forties in good health and CMV-seronegative. Here the CDR3 reads CASSPGQGSMGSPLHF. In nucleotides, the CDR3 is TGTGCCAGCTCACCGGGACAGGGGTCGATGGGCTCACCCCTCCACTTT.